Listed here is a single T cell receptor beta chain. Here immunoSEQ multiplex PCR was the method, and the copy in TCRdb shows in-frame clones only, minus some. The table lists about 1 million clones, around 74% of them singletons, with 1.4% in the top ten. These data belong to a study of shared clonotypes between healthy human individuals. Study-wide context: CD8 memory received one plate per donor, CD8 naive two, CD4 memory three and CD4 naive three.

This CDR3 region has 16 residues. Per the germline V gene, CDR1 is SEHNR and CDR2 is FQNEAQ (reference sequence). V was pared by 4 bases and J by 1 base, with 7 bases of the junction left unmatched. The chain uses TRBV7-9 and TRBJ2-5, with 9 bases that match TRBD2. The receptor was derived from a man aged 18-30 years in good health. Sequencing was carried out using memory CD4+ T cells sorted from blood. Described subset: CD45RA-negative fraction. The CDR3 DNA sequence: TGTGCCAGCAGCTCTTTAGCGGGGGCCCCCCAAGAGACCCAGTACTTC. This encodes CASSSLAGAPQETQYF.